The 15 T cell receptor beta chains below were found in one sample sequenced in a study of persistence of HIV-infected CD4 T cells. These TCRs are of unknown antigen specificity. The stimulus was lysate of CMV-infected fibroblasts, around 10 ug/mL. CD40L-negative CD69-negative CD45RO-high memory CD4+ T cells were sorted as populations depleted of antigen-responding cells. The libraries were made with immunoSEQ version 4 in survey mode. Profiled with immunoSEQ multiplex PCR; TCRdb holds only in-frame clones, not every one. Of 25,000 to 30,000 clones in the sample, over 65% are singletons; the top ten hold around 0.81%. Sample: CD4+ T cells sorted from PBMCs after roughly 18-hour stimulation, taken from a patient who received antiretroviral therapy. These receptors were obtained from an adult woman with HIV who was CMV-seropositive.

This rearrangement joins TRBV5-1 to TRBJ1-1; perhaps TRBD1 as D (5 bases). The length of the CDR3 is 16 residues. The germline gives CDR1 SGHRS, CDR2 YFSETQ. The V and J ends lost 0 bases and 1 base respectively, with 13 bases between them. CDR3 nucleotide sequence: TGCGCCAGCAGCTTGGAGGGGAGCGTGCGGAACACTGAAGCTTTCTTT. This gives the protein CASSLEGSVRNTEAFF.

As DNA, the CDR3 is TGCGCCAGCAGCTTGCCCGAGACTAGCGGGCGGCAGTTCTTC. Encoded protein: CASSLPETSGRQFF. V usage is TRBV5-1 and J usage is TRBJ2-1; 10 bases agree with TRBD2. V lost 1 base to trimming and J lost 12 bases; unmatched junction nucleotides: 7. CDR3 length equals 14 residues. Germline CDR1 reads SGHRS; CDR2 reads YFSETQ.

This clone has more than one count but fewer than ten. The chain uses TRBV2 and TRBJ1-3, with 7 bases fitting TRBD1. Trimming removed 6 bases from V and 4 bases from J; junction bases left unmatched: 3. The CDR3 spans 13 residues. Germline V gives CDR1 SNHLY, CDR2 FYNNEI. The CDR3 DNA sequence: TGTGCCAGCAGCCGGGACAGAGGAAACACCATATATTTT. Its translation: CASSRDRGNTIYF.

V is TRBV7-8 and J is TRBJ1-1; 7 bases match TRBD1. Trimming cost V 0 bases and J 4 bases; bases outside gene matches: 2. This CDR3 region has 14 residues. The germline V gene has CDR1 SGHVS and CDR2 FQNEAQ. For the CDR3, the DNA is TGTGCCAGCAGCTTAGCGGCAGGGGGCACTGAAGCTTTCTTT. Translation gives CASSLAAGGTEAFF.

This clone was observed a few times. The chain uses TRBV10-1 and TRBJ2-7, with D tentatively TRBD1 or TRBD2 (5 bases each). The germline V gene has CDR1 WNHNN and CDR2 SYGVQD (reference sequence). V was clipped by 5 bases and J by 2 bases, with 10 bases between them. The length of the CDR3 is 13 residues. CDR3 sequence (DNA): TGCGCCAGCAGTCCGGGACGGACCTACGAGCAGTACGTC. It encodes CASSPGRTYEQYV.

A few counts support this clone. J is TRBJ2-2 and V is TRBV2; 7 nucleotides agree with TRBD1. The CDR3 is made up of 15 amino acids. Germline trimming cut 7 bases from V and 1 base from J; bases unmatched to any gene: 6. The V gene's germline CDR1 is SNHLY and CDR2 FYNNEI. CDR3 bases: TGTGCCAGCATTTACGACAGGGTGAACACCGGGGAGCTGTTTTTT. Amino acids: CASIYDRVNTGELFF.

This clone was recorded a few times. The chain has TRBV2 and TRBJ1-3; weak D call: TRBD1 (5 bases). Germline values: CDR1 SNHLY, CDR2 FYNNEI. V was clipped by 8 bases and J by 3 bases, with 11 bases between them. The CDR3 consists of 13 residues. The CDR3 loop is CASCGRVGNTIYF. For the CDR3, the DNA is TGTGCCAGCTGTGGCAGGGTTGGAAACACCATATATTTT.

The genes are TRBV28 and TRBJ2-3; 12 nucleotides match TRBD2. Germline CDR1 is MDHEN and CDR2 is SYDVKM. V was clipped by 5 bases and J by 1 base; unmatched bases: 4. This CDR3 has 16 amino acids. In nucleotides, the CDR3 is TGTGCCAGCAGTCCCAGGACTAGCGGGGGCACAGATACGCAGTATTTT. Translation gives CASSPRTSGGTDTQYF. The whole variable domain, remainder taken from reference TRBV28 and TRBJ2-3, is DVKVTQSSRYLVKRTGEKVFLECVQDMDHENMFWYRQDPGLGLRLIYFSYDVKMKEKGDIPEGYSVSREKKERFSLILESASTNQTSMYLCASSPRTSGGTDTQYFGPGTRLTVL.

This clone was recorded a few times. This rearrangement joins TRBV5-1 to TRBJ2-5, with TRBD2 matching over 9 bases. Germline trimming cut 4 bases from V and 0 bases from J; bases unmatched to any gene: 1. Per the germline V gene, CDR1 is SGHRS and CDR2 is YFSETQ. The CDR3 spans 14 residues. The CDR3 spells CASSAGGDQETQYF. The CDR3, as DNA: TGCGCCAGCAGCGCGGGGGGGGACCAAGAGACCCAGTACTTC.

The gene calls are TRBV2 and TRBJ1-5, with TRBD1 matching over 7 bases. Germline trimming cut 6 bases from V and 1 base from J; bases unmatched to any gene: 6. The CDR3 length is 15 residues. CDR1 SNHLY and CDR2 FYNNEI come from the germline V gene. CDR3 protein: CASRSGTESNQPQHF. The DNA for the CDR3 is TGTGCCAGCAGATCCGGGACAGAAAGCAATCAGCCCCAGCATTTT.

The chain links TRBV18 to TRBJ2-7, with D perhaps TRBD2 (5 bases). V lost 4 bases and J lost 3, with 7 bases in between. This CDR3 has 12 amino acids. Germline V gene lookup returns CDR1 KGHSH and CDR2 LQKENI. The DNA of the CDR3 is TGTGCCAGCTCACGGAGCGGCTACGAGCAGTACTTC. Protein sequence: CASSRSGYEQYF.

This chain connects TRBV30 to TRBJ1-1; D is uncertain. The CDR3 is 16 amino acids. The ends were cut back, 0 bases at V and 3 bases at J, with 17 bases in the middle. Germline CDR1 and CDR2: GTSNPN and SVGIG (reference sequence). CDR3 residues: CAWSVWGSPRYTEAFF. CDR3 coding DNA: TGTGCCTGGAGTGTATGGGGTTCTCCCCGTTACACTGAAGCTTTCTTT.

This clone has a single count. The CDR3, as DNA: TGTGCCATCATTAGCGGGGCAGGGTCCGATACGCAGTATTTT. Its protein is CAIISGAGSDTQYF. The chain employs TRBV10-3 and TRBJ2-3, with 8 positions matching TRBD2. The junction had 9 bases not matched to a gene; V was cut back by 7 bases and J by 6 bases. Germline CDR1 is ENHRY and CDR2 is SYGVKD. The CDR3 sequence is 14 residues long.

The V gene is TRBV14, the J gene TRBJ2-3; the D is unclear. Germline values: CDR1 SGHDN, CDR2 FVKESK. The CDR3 covers 14 residues. V dropped 2 bases and J dropped 3 bases, with 9 bases sitting between them. The CDR3 DNA follows: TGTGCCAGCAGCCAATTGAAGTCGACAGATACGCAGTATTTT. Translated: CASSQLKSTDTQYF.

V gene TRBV6-5 combines with J gene TRBJ1-1; TRBD1 might be the D (5 bases). V was clipped by 5 bases and J by 0 bases, with 13 bases between them. Looked up from germline, CDR1 is MNHEY and CDR2 is SVGAGI. The CDR3 runs to 15 residues. CDR3 protein: CASSPRGAMNTEAFF. CDR3 nucleotides: TGTGCCAGCAGTCCACGGGGCGCCATGAACACTGAAGCTTTCTTT.